What follows is one T cell receptor beta chain and its context. Its antigen remains unknown. Assay: immunoSEQ multiplex PCR; the TCRdb copy retains only in-frame clones and omits some. In the table there are roughly 80,000 clones, less than 90% of which are singletons. The data stem from a study of OX40 agonist ivuxolimab in advanced cancers. Study information: In this trial design, patients received ivuxolimab intravenously at 0.01 to 10 mg/kg every 2 weeks. Checkpoint inhibitors had been given previously to about 38% of patients. Points from the study as a whole: There was clonal expansion of CD4+ and CD8+ blood T cells by week 6 at 0.1 to 3.0 mg/kg.

Germline CDR1 and CDR2: LNHDA and SQIVND (reference sequence). V shed 7 bases and J shed 0 bases, with 21 bases lying between them. CDR3 length equals 17 residues. The sequenced sample was CD4+ or CD8+ T cells sorted from blood, obtained in a trial of the OX40 agonist ivuxolimab. The TCR originated in an adult with an advanced solid tumor such as melanoma, head and neck, liver or kidney cancer. The rearrangement uses TRBV19 and TRBJ1-2; no firm D call. The CDR3 sequence is CASTNDGTGGTNYGYTF. The DNA for the CDR3 is TGTGCCAGTACGAATGACGGCACCGGTGGGACTAACTATGGCTACACCTTC.